These 14 T cell receptor beta chains originate from one sample sequenced in a study of T cell repertoires in cytomegalovirus infection. TCRdb independently ran MiXCR on the reads; one entry per CDR3 protein. This sample has about 100,000 distinct CDR3 sequences, with about 15% found just once. Sequencing used PBMCs. The receptors stem from a human donor in good health (CMV status not recorded). Some clones in this sample may be carry-over from other donors' samples.

The table lists this clonotype with many counts. The chain uses TRBV4-3 and TRBJ2-3, with D unclear. CDR3 length: 15 amino acids. CDR1 is LGHNA, CDR2 YSLEER, per germline. The V end was cut by 1 base, the J end by 2 bases, with 10 bases between. The chain's CDR3 is CASSQAQRPTDTQYF. The CDR3 DNA reads as TGCGCCAGCAGCCAAGCCCAACGCCCCACAGATACGCAGTATTTT.

The chain links TRBV9 to TRBJ2-3, with D unresolved. V lost 2 bases to trimming and J lost 3 bases, with 7 bases between them. The CDR3 covers 13 residues. From germline, CDR1 is SGDLS and CDR2 YYNGEE. DNA of the CDR3: TGTGCCAGCAGCGTTCTCTTTACAGATACGCAGTATTTT. It codes for CASSVLFTDTQYF. Full variable domain (rest looked up from reference TRBV9 and TRBJ2-3): DSGVTQTPKHLITATGQRVTLRCSPRSGDLSVYWYQQSLDQGLQFLIQYYNGEERAKGNILERFSAQQFPDLHSELNLSSLELGDSALYFCASSVLFTDTQYFGPGTRLTVL.

This clonotype was counted only a few times. The chain uses TRBV19 and TRBJ2-7; D gene uncertain. The germline V gene encodes CDR1 LNHDA and CDR2 SQIVND (reference sequence). Trimming took 4 bases from V and 3 from J, leaving 13 bases between them. The CDR3 is 14 amino acids. This CDR3 is CASSTLAVDYEQYF. CDR3 coding DNA: TGTGCCAGTAGTACTCTTGCGGTAGACTACGAGCAGTACTTC.

The rearrangement links TRBV2 to TRBJ2-1; a weak D match, TRBD1 (6 bases). This CDR3 region has 11 residues. Looked up from germline, CDR1 is SNHLY and CDR2 is FYNNEI. V lost 9 bases and J lost 7, with 10 bases in between. CDR3 DNA sequence: TGTGCCAGTACAGGGAAGAATGAGCAGTTCTTC. It yields the protein CASTGKNEQFF.

The rearrangement links TRBV28 to TRBJ1-2, with 8 nucleotides matching TRBD1. The germline V gene encodes CDR1 MDHEN and CDR2 SYDVKM. CDR3 length: 13 amino acids. The V gene end was trimmed by 5 bases and the J gene end by 8 bases; junction bases not matched to a gene: 7. CDR3 DNA: TGTGCCAGCAGTCCAGGGGGCGAGGAAGGCTACACCTTC. Encoded protein: CASSPGGEEGYTF.

The table lists this clonotype with many counts. The chain recombines TRBV7-2 with TRBJ2-2, with 11 bases identical to TRBD1. Germline values: CDR1 SGHTA, CDR2 FQGNSA. The ends lost 5 bases at V and 4 bases at J; junction bases unmatched: 6. The CDR3 covers 16 residues. The CDR3 nucleotides are TGTGCCAGCAGCCGTAGGACAGGGGGCGGCACCGGGGAGCTGTTTTTT. Translated: CASSRRTGGGTGELFF.

Many counts were recorded for this clonotype. J is TRBJ2-7 and V is TRBV12-3 or TRBV12-4; D call uncertain. V shed 5 bases and J shed 4 bases, with 12 bases lying between them. There are 13 residues in the CDR3. The CDR3 DNA is TGTGCCAGCAGTCCCGAGGTGAGGTACGAGCAGTACTTC. Its translation: CASSPEVRYEQYF.

This chain links TRBV20-1 with TRBJ2-5; TRBD1 agrees at 7 bases. J was trimmed by 2 bases and V by 6 bases; bases with no gene match: 3. The germline V gene has CDR1 DFQATT and CDR2 SNEGSKA (reference sequence). This CDR3 has 12 amino acids. The DNA for the CDR3 is TGCAGTGCCCGGGGACAGCAAGAGACCCAGTACTTC. Its protein product is CSARGQQETQYF.

The V gene is TRBV27, the J gene TRBJ2-2; a weak D match, TRBD1 (6 bases). V was pared by 5 bases and J by 5 bases, with 15 bases between. This CDR3 has 15 residues. CDR1 is MNHEY, CDR2 SMNVEV, per germline (reference sequence). The CDR3 coding sequence is TGTGCCAGCAGTACAGGGCGGCGGAGGACCGGGGAGCTGTTTTTT. It translates to CASSTGRRRTGELFF.

The chain recombines TRBV6-2 or TRBV6-3 with TRBJ1-2; no reliable D call. CDR3 length equals 17 residues. The germline V gene encodes CDR1 MNHEY and CDR2 SVGEGT. The V gene lost 6 bases and the J gene lost 0 bases, with 20 bases spanning the gap. The DNA of the CDR3 is TGTGCCAGCAGCACTCATCGGATCAAGGGAACTAACTATGGCTACACCTTC. Amino acids: CASSTHRIKGTNYGYTF.

This clonotype showed up many times. This chain uses TRBV7-2 with TRBJ2-7; TRBD2 matches at 8 bases. Germline values: CDR1 SGHTA, CDR2 FQGNSA. The V gene end was trimmed by 1 base and the J gene end by 2 bases; junction bases not matched to a gene: 10. This CDR3 spans 17 amino acids. The CDR3: CASSLVMSGGTPYEQYF. The CDR3 region has the DNA TGTGCCAGCAGCTTAGTTATGTCGGGGGGGACCCCCTACGAGCAGTACTTC.

This clonotype was seen at least ten times. The gene calls are TRBV7-6 and TRBJ1-6; D uncertain. With 4 bases removed from V and 6 bases from J, the gap between germline ends came to 10 bases. Germline V lookup: CDR1 SGHVS, CDR2 FNYEAQ. This CDR3 is 14 amino acids long. The CDR3: CASSSTLTNSPLHF. DNA of the CDR3: TGTGCCAGCAGCTCCACCTTGACTAATTCACCCCTCCACTTT.

This clonotype was detected a few times. J is TRBJ2-7 and V is TRBV10-3; D is unresolved. The CDR3 covers 15 residues. CDR1 is ENHRY and CDR2 is SYGVKD in the germline V gene. Trimming took off 3 bases at V and 9 bases at J, with 21 bases between the two ends. CDR3 coding DNA: TGTGCCATCAGTGAATCCCCGAGCCTCCCGGTTGGGCAGTACTTC. Protein product: CAISESPSLPVGQYF.

Ten or more counts support this clonotype. V usage is TRBV2 and J usage is TRBJ1-2; D is unclear. This CDR3 contains 15 residues. Germline CDR1 and CDR2: SNHLY and FYNNEI. With 0 bases removed from V and 7 bases from J, the gap between germline ends came to 15 bases. CDR3 nucleotides: TGTGCCAGCAGTGAAGCGCTTCGGAGGGAACGTGGCTACACCTTC. Amino acids: CASSEALRRERGYTF.